Following are 23 T cell receptor beta chains from one sample sequenced in a study of post-analysis software for immune sequencing data. Study-wide findings and caveats: Five TRBV segments appeared more often in patients than in controls, and TRBV5-6, TRBV5-1 and TRBV20-1 were among these.

These TCRs' antigens remain unknown. Carried by the TCR beta cDNA libraries were unique molecular identifiers. TCRdb passed the PCR reads through MiXCR, listing each CDR3 protein once. The profile shows 350,000 to 450,000 distinct CDR3 sequences, approximately 38% of them singletons. Material: blood. The receptors here all came from a girl aged 2-9 years with multiple sclerosis.

This clonotype showed up just a few times. This CDR3 reads CASSATGGSGEQYF. CDR3 in DNA: TGTGCCAGCAGCGCCACAGGGGGCTCGGGCGAGCAGTACTTC. The chain couples TRBV7-2 to TRBJ2-7; 9 bases align to TRBD1. The germline V gene encodes CDR1 SGHTA and CDR2 FQGNSA. This CDR3 is 14 amino acids long. Losses at the gene ends were 5 bases for V and 6 bases for J; bases not matched to a gene: 8.

The table lists this clonotype with a few counts. This chain connects TRBV29-1 to TRBJ2-1, with TRBD2 matching over 7 bases. In germline, CDR1 is SQVTM, CDR2 ANQGSEA. This CDR3 is 14 amino acids long. V shed 7 bases and J 3 bases; nucleotides not matched to a gene: 9. CDR3 nucleotides: TGCAGCGCGGCTAGCGGAATAGTCTACAATGAGCAGTTCTTC. Protein sequence: CSAASGIVYNEQFF.

V gene TRBV7-3 combines with J gene TRBJ1-2; tentative D call: TRBD1 (5 bases). This CDR3 has 13 residues. Germline V lookup: CDR1 SGHTA, CDR2 FQGTGA. V was pared by 2 bases and J by 8 bases, with 12 bases between. The CDR3 here is CASSLGGFGGYTF. The DNA for the CDR3 is TGTGCCAGCAGCTTAGGGGGGTTTGGCGGCTACACCTTC.

This clonotype showed up just a few times. The genes are TRBV6-6 and TRBJ2-7, with a possible D match to TRBD2 (6 bases). The germline V gene has CDR1 MNHNY and CDR2 SVGAGI (reference sequence). Trimming removed 5 bases from V and 4 bases from J, with 18 bases in between. This CDR3 region has 15 residues. The CDR3 nucleotides are TGTGCCAGCAGTAGGGTTGGGGGGTCAGGGTACGAGCAGTACTTC. Encoded protein: CASSRVGGSGYEQYF.

The chain has TRBV11-2 and TRBJ2-7, with TRBD1 identical over 8 bases. Trimming took 5 bases from V and 7 from J; bases not matched to a gene: 13. Germline CDR1 reads SGHAT; CDR2 reads FQNNGV. The CDR3 totals 15 residues. The DNA of the CDR3 is TGTGCCAGCAGCCGCGGACAGGGTTTTTTCAATGAGCAGTACTTC. It codes for CASSRGQGFFNEQYF.

This chain links TRBV29-1 with TRBJ2-7; TRBD2 matches at 9 bases. Per the germline V gene, CDR1 is SQVTM and CDR2 is ANQGSEA. Trimming at V came to 7 bases and at J to 2 bases, leaving 6 bases not matched to a gene. This CDR3 comprises 13 residues. DNA of the CDR3: TGCAGCGCCGCGACTAGCGGAACCTACGAGCAGTACTTC. It yields the protein CSAATSGTYEQYF.

V and J are TRBV29-1 and TRBJ2-1, with D possibly being TRBD1 (5 bases). Trimming shortened V by 0 bases and J by 2 bases, and 11 bases separated the two germline ends. CDR1 and CDR2 (germline): SQVTM, ANQGSEA. This CDR3 region has 15 residues. CDR3: CSVEDQGYTYNEQFF. CDR3 coding DNA: TGCAGCGTTGAAGATCAGGGCTATACCTACAATGAGCAGTTCTTC.

J is TRBJ2-1 and V is TRBV25-1, with 9 bases fitting TRBD1. CDR3 size: 16 residues. Germline V gene lookup returns CDR1 MGHDK and CDR2 SYGVNS. J gave up 9 bases and V 2 bases, and 11 bases lay outside the gene matches. In nucleotides, the CDR3 is TGTGCCAGCAGTGAAACCGCCGGGACAGGGAGGGGTGAGCAGTTCTTC. Its protein is CASSETAGTGRGEQFF.

This clonotype was counted a few times. The CDR3 DNA follows: TGCAGTGCTAGGGGTCAAATCGGGCTTGGCTACACCTTC. It specifies CSARGQIGLGYTF. J is TRBJ1-2 and V is TRBV20-1; D unresolved. The length of the CDR3 is 13 residues. Between the trimmed V and J ends, which lost 3 bases and 7 bases, there was a span of 15 bases. Germline values: CDR1 DFQATT, CDR2 SNEGSKA (reference sequence).

The rearrangement uses TRBV7-3 and TRBJ2-3; D possibly corresponds to TRBD2 (6 bases). This CDR3 comprises 13 residues. Germline V gene sequence: CDR1 SGHTA, CDR2 FQGTGA. Trimming stripped 6 bases from V and 0 bases from J, with 7 bases between. The CDR3 DNA follows: TGTGCCAGCAGTGGGACTAGCACAGATACGCAGTATTTT. Translating gives CASSGTSTDTQYF.

This clonotype was picked up a small number of times. The V and J genes are TRBV7-3 and TRBJ2-7; either TRBD1 or TRBD2 may fit D (5 bases each). V was shortened by 2 bases and J by 5 bases, with 10 bases between the two germline ends. CDR3 length equals 13 residues. Germline V CDR1 and CDR2: SGHTA, FQGTGA. For the CDR3, the DNA is TGTGCCAGCAGCTTATATGGGGGTGACGAGCAGTACTTC. It translates to CASSLYGGDEQYF.

The chain joins TRBV6-5 to TRBJ2-7; D call uncertain. Germline V gene sequence: CDR1 MNHEY, CDR2 SVGAGI. The CDR3 extends over 15 amino acids. V was trimmed by 0 bases and J by 2 bases, leaving 11 bases between them. CDR3 DNA: TGTGCCAGCAGTTACTCGATTGTAATGGCCTACGAGCAGTACTTC. Translation gives CASSYSIVMAYEQYF.

This clonotype showed up just a few times. The chain employs TRBV7-9 and TRBJ1-2; 8 bases map to TRBD1. Trimming cost V 5 bases and J 8 bases; bases outside gene matches: 13. CDR3 length: 15 amino acids. CDR1 is SEHNR and CDR2 is FQNEAQ in the germline V gene (reference sequence). The CDR3 spells CASSGSQGDLRGYTF. CDR3 nucleotide sequence: TGTGCCAGCAGCGGATCACAGGGGGACCTACGGGGCTACACCTTC.

The sample holds a few counts of this clonotype. This chain links TRBV10-3 with TRBJ2-7, with 9 bases fitting TRBD1. CDR3 length: 14 amino acids. CDR1 and CDR2 (germline): ENHRY, SYGVKD. V lost 3 bases, J lost 3 bases, and 3 bases stayed unmatched. The CDR3 DNA reads TGTGCCATCAGTGATGGACAGGGGTTCTACGAGCAGTACTTC. Amino acid sequence: CAISDGQGFYEQYF.

The genes are TRBV29-1 and TRBJ1-1, with D perhaps matching TRBD1 (5 bases). Trimming left V 6 bases short and J 6 bases short, with 11 bases between. CDR3 size: 11 residues. From germline, CDR1 is SQVTM and CDR2 ANQGSEA. The CDR3 loop reads CSVLGDAEAFF. DNA of the CDR3: TGCAGCGTGTTGGGGGACGCTGAAGCTTTCTTT.

There are a few counts of this clonotype. The chain has TRBV4-1 and TRBJ2-7, with D tentatively TRBD1 (6 bases). Germline CDR1 MGHRA, CDR2 YSYEKL. Trimming removed 4 bases from V and 1 base from J, with 14 bases in between. The length of the CDR3 is 15 residues. The CDR3 here is CASSPTTQGSYEQYF. In DNA form, the CDR3 reads TGCGCCAGCAGCCCGACCACGCAGGGGTCCTACGAGCAGTACTTC.

A few counts support this clonotype. This chain joins TRBV6-5 and TRBJ1-1; D not certain. Germline V gives CDR1 MNHEY, CDR2 SVGAGI. This CDR3 comprises 14 residues. V lost 6 bases and J 1 base, leaving 12 bases between the germline ends. Here the CDR3 DNA reads TGTGCCAGCAGATTCGACCGGTCGAACACTGAAGCTTTCTTT. This codes for CASRFDRSNTEAFF.

This clonotype was seen only once. This chain links TRBV7-3 with TRBJ2-1; no firm D call. Germline V gives CDR1 SGHTA, CDR2 FQGTGA. This CDR3 is 11 amino acids long. The V gene lost 2 bases and the J gene lost 15 bases, with 11 bases spanning the gap. For the CDR3, the DNA is TGTGCCAGCAGCTTAGGTTTGGGGTTGTTCTTC. It codes for CASSLGLGLFF.

The CDR3: CASSAGQGVANEKLFF. The CDR3 DNA is TGTGCCAGCAGCGCGGGACAGGGGGTCGCTAATGAAAAACTGTTTTTT. This chain joins TRBV7-9 and TRBJ1-4; 11 nucleotides match TRBD1. The CDR3 runs 16 residues. Germline CDR1 reads SEHNR; CDR2 reads FQNEAQ (reference sequence). V gave up 5 bases and J gave up 3 bases; unmatched junction bases: 5.

The rearrangement joins TRBV20-1 to TRBJ2-6, with D tentatively TRBD1 (5 bases). V was clipped by 6 bases and J by 1 base, with 10 bases between them. The germline CDR1 and CDR2 sequences are DFQATT and SNEGSKA (reference sequence). The CDR3 has 14 residues. CDR3 amino acids: CSALRQSGANVLTF. For the CDR3, the DNA is TGCAGTGCCCTTCGACAGTCTGGGGCCAACGTCCTGACTTTC.

This chain uses TRBV2 with TRBJ1-5; maybe TRBD1 (5 bases). This CDR3 region has 15 residues. Looked up from germline, CDR1 is SNHLY and CDR2 is FYNNEI. The V end lost 4 bases, the J end lost 6 bases, and 16 bases lay between the germline ends. The CDR3 DNA reads TGTGCCAGCAGTGGTGGGGGTCCAGGCGGTCAGCCCCAGCATTTT. As protein: CASSGGGPGGQPQHF.

The chain joins TRBV18 to TRBJ2-5, with D hard to call. CDR1 and CDR2 (germline): KGHSH, LQKENI. Trimming removed 5 bases at V and 2 bases at J, with 12 bases between. The CDR3 is made up of 14 amino acids. CDR3 in DNA: TGTGCCAGCTCAAGTGGAGCCCTTCAAGAGACCCAGTACTTC. Translating it yields CASSSGALQETQYF.

This chain links TRBV28 with TRBJ1-5, with 7 bases matching TRBD1. The germline gives CDR1 MDHEN, CDR2 SYDVKM. The CDR3 has 15 amino acids. Trimming took 5 bases from V and 4 from J; bases not matched to a gene: 8. The CDR3 region has the DNA TGTGCCAGCAGTCCCGGAGGGACAGAGAATCAGCCCCAGCATTTT. Protein: CASSPGGTENQPQHF.